The T cell receptor (beta chain) under discussion was sequenced for a study of OX40 agonist ivuxolimab in advanced cancers. Study outcomes and limitations: A proportion of nonresponders additionally exhibited low normalized T-cell clonal expansion. Relative to CD4+ cells, CD8+ T cells on average had more expanded clones. At doses 0.1 to 3.0 mg/kg, CD4+ and CD8+ clones expanded.

The germline V gene encodes CDR1 LNHDA and CDR2 SQIVND (reference sequence). V shed 1 base and J shed 5 bases, with 12 bases lying between them. The CDR3 consists of 15 residues. As to this clone: The antigen is undetermined.

Systemic immunosuppression or autoimmune disease history was grounds to exclude patients. The table came from immunoSEQ multiplex PCR; TCRdb's copy has only in-frame clones and leaves some out. The top ten clones hold roughly 2.7% of a sample with around 48,000 clones, 60% to 80% of them seen once. The chain is built from TRBV19 and TRBJ1-5, with D possibly being TRBD1 (5 bases). The sequencing here drew on CD4+ or CD8+ T cells sorted from blood, taken in a trial of the OX40 agonist ivuxolimab. This sequence originates from an adult with an advanced solid tumor such as melanoma, head and neck, liver or kidney cancer. CDR3 DNA: TGTGCCAGTAGTATAGTGGGACCGAGCTATCAGCCCCAGCATTTT. The encoded protein is CASSIVGPSYQPQHF.